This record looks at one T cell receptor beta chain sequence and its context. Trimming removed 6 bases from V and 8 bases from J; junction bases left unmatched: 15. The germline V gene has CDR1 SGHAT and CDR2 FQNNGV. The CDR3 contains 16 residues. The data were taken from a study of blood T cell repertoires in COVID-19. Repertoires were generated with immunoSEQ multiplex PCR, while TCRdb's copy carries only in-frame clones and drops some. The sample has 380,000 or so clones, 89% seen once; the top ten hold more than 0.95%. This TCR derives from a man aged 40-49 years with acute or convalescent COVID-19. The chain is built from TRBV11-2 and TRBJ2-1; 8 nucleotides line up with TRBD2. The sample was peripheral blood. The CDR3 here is CASSKGPRLANDEQFF. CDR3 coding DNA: TGTGCCAGCAGTAAGGGGCCGAGACTAGCGAATGATGAGCAGTTCTTC.